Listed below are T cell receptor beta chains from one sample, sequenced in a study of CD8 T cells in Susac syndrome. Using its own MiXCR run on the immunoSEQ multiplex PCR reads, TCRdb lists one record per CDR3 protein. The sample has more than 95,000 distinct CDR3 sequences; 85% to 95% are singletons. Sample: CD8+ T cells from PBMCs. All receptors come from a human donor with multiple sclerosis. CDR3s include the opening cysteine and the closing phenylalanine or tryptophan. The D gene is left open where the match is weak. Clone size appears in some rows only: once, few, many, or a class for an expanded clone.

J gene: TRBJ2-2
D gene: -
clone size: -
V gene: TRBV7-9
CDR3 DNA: TGTGCCTGTGATGGGGGGACCGGGGAGCTGTTTTTT
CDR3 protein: CACDGGTGELFF

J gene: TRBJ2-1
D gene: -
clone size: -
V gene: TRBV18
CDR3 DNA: TGTGCCAGCTCACCACGTCCGGGGTTATTGGGAAATGAGCAGTTCTTC
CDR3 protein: CASSPRPGLLGNEQFF

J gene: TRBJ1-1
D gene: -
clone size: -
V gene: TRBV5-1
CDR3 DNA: TGCGCCAGCAGCCAAGACAGAGGAGGAAGTACTGAAGCTTTCTTT
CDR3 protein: CASSQDRGGSTEAFF

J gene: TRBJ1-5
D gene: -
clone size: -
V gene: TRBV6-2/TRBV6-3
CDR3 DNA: TGTGCCAGCAGTTATCCCCAGCCCCAGCATTTT
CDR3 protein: CASSYPQPQHF

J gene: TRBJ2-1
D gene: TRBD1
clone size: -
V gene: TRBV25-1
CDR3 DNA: TGTGCCAGCAGTGAATCAGCGGGGACAGGGACCTACAATGAGCAGTTCTTC
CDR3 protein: CASSESAGTGTYNEQFF

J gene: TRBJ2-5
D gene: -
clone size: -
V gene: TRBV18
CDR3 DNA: TGTGCCAGCTCCCCCCCCCGGTGGGCCAAAAGGTACCAGTACTTC
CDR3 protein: CASSPPRWAKRYQYF

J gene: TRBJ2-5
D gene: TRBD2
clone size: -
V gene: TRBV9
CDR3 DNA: TGTGCCAGCAGCATCAGCGGGGGGCTTGAGACCCAGTACTTC
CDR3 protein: CASSISGGLETQYF

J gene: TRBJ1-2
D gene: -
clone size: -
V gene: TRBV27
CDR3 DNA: TGTGCCAGCAGTCCCCGGGCGGCAGGGGCCTCCTATGGCTACACCTTC
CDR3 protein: CASSPRAAGASYGYTF

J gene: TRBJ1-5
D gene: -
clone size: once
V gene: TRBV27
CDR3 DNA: TGTGCCAGCAGTTTATCCAGACCCGGGACAAGCAATCAGCCCCAGCATTTT
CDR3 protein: CASSLSRPGTSNQPQHF

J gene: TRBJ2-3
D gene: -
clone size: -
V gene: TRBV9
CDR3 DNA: TGTGCCAGCAGCGTAGCTACGGGCACAGATACGCAGTATTTT
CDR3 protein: CASSVATGTDTQYF

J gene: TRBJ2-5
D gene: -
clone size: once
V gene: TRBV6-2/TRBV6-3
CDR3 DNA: TGTGCCAGCAGTTACGGTGGCGGGGTAACCCAAGAGACCCAGTACTTC
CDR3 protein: CASSYGGGVTQETQYF

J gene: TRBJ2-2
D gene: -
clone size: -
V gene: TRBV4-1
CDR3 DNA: TGCGCCAGCAGCCAGGAACAGGGGAGGAGCACCGGGGAGCTGTTTTTT
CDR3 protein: CASSQEQGRSTGELFF

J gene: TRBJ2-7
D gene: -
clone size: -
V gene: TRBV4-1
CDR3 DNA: TGCGCCAGCAGCCAAGAGGTACCGGGGACCTCCTACGAGCAGTACTTC
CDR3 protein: CASSQEVPGTSYEQYF

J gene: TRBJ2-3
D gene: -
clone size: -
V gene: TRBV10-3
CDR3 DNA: TGTGCCATCAGTGAGTCGGGAACACCGAGCACAGATACGCAGTATTTT
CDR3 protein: CAISESGTPSTDTQYF

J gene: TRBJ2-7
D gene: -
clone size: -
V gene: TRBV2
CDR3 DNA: TGTGCCAGCAGTGAGACGACTAACGAGCAGTACTTC
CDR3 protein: CASSETTNEQYF

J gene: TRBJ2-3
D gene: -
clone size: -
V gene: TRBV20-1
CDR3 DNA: TGCAGTGCTCCCTTGGACCCTGCGGAGGGAGATACGCAGTATTTT
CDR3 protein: CSAPLDPAEGDTQYF

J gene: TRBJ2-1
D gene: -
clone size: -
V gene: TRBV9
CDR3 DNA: TGTGCCAGCAGCGTTTCTGTAAGGACGGGTCGACGCGAGCAGTTCTTC
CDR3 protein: CASSVSVRTGRREQFF

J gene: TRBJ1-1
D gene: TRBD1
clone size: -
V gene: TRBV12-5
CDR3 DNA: TGTGCTAGTGGCCCGGGGACAGGGGGCCTGGAAGCTTTCTTT
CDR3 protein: CASGPGTGGLEAFF

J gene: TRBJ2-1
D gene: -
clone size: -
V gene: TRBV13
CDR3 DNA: TGTGCCAGCAGCTTCAGTTCCAGGGCCCATGAGCAGTTCTTC
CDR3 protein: CASSFSSRAHEQFF

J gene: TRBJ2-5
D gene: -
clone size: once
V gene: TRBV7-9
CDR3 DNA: TGTGCCAGCAGCCTCCCTGGGGACTTAAAGACCCAGTACTTC
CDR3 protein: CASSLPGDLKTQYF

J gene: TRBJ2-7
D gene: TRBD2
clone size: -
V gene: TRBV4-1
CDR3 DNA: TGCGCCAGCAGCAGCCATAGCGGGGGCCTTTACGAGCAGTACTTC
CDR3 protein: CASSSHSGGLYEQYF

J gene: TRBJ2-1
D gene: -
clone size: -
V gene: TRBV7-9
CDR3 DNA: TGTGCCAGCAGCGTAGGATTGGGCTCCTACAATGAGCAGTTCTTC
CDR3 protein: CASSVGLGSYNEQFF

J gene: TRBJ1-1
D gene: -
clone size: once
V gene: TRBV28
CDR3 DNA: TGTGCCAGCAGTTCCTACCCCGGGACGCGTAACACTGAAGCTTTCTTT
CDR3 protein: CASSSYPGTRNTEAFF

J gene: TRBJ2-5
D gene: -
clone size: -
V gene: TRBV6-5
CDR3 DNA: TGTGCCAGCAGTTACTCGCCCGGGTGGGAGTCTTTGGAGACCCAGTACTTC
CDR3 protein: CASSYSPGWESLETQYF

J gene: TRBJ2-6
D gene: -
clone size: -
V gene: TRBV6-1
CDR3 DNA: TGTGCCAGCAGTAAATACGGCTCTGGGGCCAACGTCCTGACTTTC
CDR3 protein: CASSKYGSGANVLTF

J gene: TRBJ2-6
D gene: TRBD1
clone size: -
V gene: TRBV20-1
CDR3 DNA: TGCAGTGCTAGAACCGTGGACAGGCCCTCTGGGGCCAACGTCCTGACTTTC
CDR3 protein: CSARTVDRPSGANVLTF

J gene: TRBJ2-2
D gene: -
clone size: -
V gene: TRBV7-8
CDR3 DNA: TGTGCCAGCAGCGAAGCAGGGGAGCACACCGGGGAGCTGTTTTTT
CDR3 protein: CASSEAGEHTGELFF

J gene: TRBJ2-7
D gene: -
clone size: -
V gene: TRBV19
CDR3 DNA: TGTGCCAGTAGTATAGGGAGCAGGGTGAGCGACGAGCAGTACTTC
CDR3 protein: CASSIGSRVSDEQYF